This T cell receptor beta chain is from a study of Ad26.COV2.S vaccination and SARS-CoV-2 variants. Study information: Ad26.COV2.S shots went into the muscle once or twice, 56 days apart.

From germline, CDR1 is MNHNY and CDR2 SVGAGI (reference sequence). With 7 bases removed from V and 3 bases from J, the gap between germline ends came to 8 bases. This CDR3 has 12 residues. As to this clone: Its antigen is unknown.

Using immunoSEQ multiplex PCR, the repertoire was profiled, and TCRdb retains in-frame clones only, with some absent. The sample lists about half a million clones; about nine tenths were seen once. Treatment here: 19 received Ad26.COV2.S at low or high dose, single or two shots; 5 received placebo; per-sample allocation not given. Specimens were obtained on day 63 following the first vaccine or placebo injection. Study findings and constraints: Quantification of TCR breadth and depth may have yielded underestimates of total T cell responses.

Source: peripheral blood, taken in a trial of Ad26.COV2.S vaccine versus placebo. The receptor comes from a person aged 18-65 years who received the Ad26.COV2.S COVID-19 vaccine or a placebo. V and J are TRBV6-6 and TRBJ2-3, with D unresolved. CDR3 loop: CASNLRTDTQYF. The DNA of the CDR3 is TGTGCCAGCAATTTACGGACAGATACGCAGTATTTT.